This TCR beta chain comes out of a study of cytomegalovirus exposure and HLA in healthy donors. 13 Jbeta primers and 60 Vbeta primers were used for the PCR. Some clones are missing from TCRdb's copy, which holds only in-frame ones; the method was immunoSEQ multiplex PCR. The table includes 50,000 to 60,000 clones, 75% to 85% detected once. The CDR3 runs to 14 residues. The V and J ends lost 7 bases and 1 base respectively, with 13 bases between them. Per the germline V gene, CDR1 is LNHDA and CDR2 is SQIVND (reference sequence). This chain joins TRBV19 and TRBJ1-1; the D is unclear. Sequencing used PBMCs. The receptor's source is a female donor in good health and CMV-seronegative. The CDR3 protein is CASNPRHGNTEAFF. In nucleotides, the CDR3 is TGTGCCAGTAACCCCCGACACGGGAACACTGAAGCTTTCTTT. Based on the CDR3 plus reference TRBV19 and TRBJ1-1, the full variable domain is DGGITQSPKYLFRKEGQNVTLSCEQNLNHDAMYWYRQDPGQGLRLIYYSQIVNDFQKGDIAEGYSVSREKKESFPLTVTSAQKNPTAFYLCASNPRHGNTEAFFGQGTRLTVV.